The entry that follows covers one TCR beta chain sequence. The sample comes from a study of blood T cell repertoires in COVID-19. Study in general: Sites across the United States, Italy and Spain contributed samples from acute and convalescent COVID-19. From T cells, B-cell-depleted T cells, or PBMCs came the material, which was cDNA or gDNA.

This CDR3 is 15 amino acids long. With 0 bases clipped from V and 5 bases from J, the junction kept 3 bases outside the gene matches. Germline V gives CDR1 MNHNY, CDR2 SVGAGI (reference sequence). Per the original data handling: Nucleated cell counts were estimated from reference gene primer amplification. Some clones are missing from TCRdb's copy, which holds only in-frame ones; the method was immunoSEQ multiplex PCR. That table gives V, J and clone size, and the DNA gave D and trimming. The data show fewer than 400,000 clones, around 87% seen once. The chain couples TRBV6-6 to TRBJ2-2, with TRBD1 matching over 7 bases. This sequence originates from a human donor in a cohort sampled during active COVID-19. The sequenced sample was peripheral blood. CDR3 nucleotide sequence: TGTGCCAGCAGTTACTCGACAGGGTGGACCGGGGAGCTGTTTTTT. It yields the protein CASSYSTGWTGELFF.